This T cell receptor (beta chain) was sequenced during a study of T cell repertoires in cytomegalovirus infection. Across the study: Recently identified HLA-C-restricted and well-studied HLA-B-restricted CMV epitopes were used. CMV infection and matching HLA type were both indicated by public TCR beta signatures. Study-wide findings and caveats: Cumulative public TCR beta family frequency identified CMV carriers with the relevant HLA.

Concerning this clonotype: Its cognate antigen is unknown.

Via MiXCR, TCRdb re-called the reads, giving one row per CDR3 protein. Seen here are 380,000 or so distinct CDR3 sequences, roughly 34% observed once, and the top ten hold 13%. Germline CDR1 reads KGHSH; CDR2 reads LQKENI. This CDR3 is built from 15 residues. The V gene lost 2 bases and the J gene lost 1 base, with 11 bases spanning the gap. The source was cultured PBMCs, collected from culture after CMV antigen stimulation. The V call is TRBV18, the J call TRBJ1-1; D call uncertain. The origin of this receptor is a human donor in good health (CMV status not recorded). Some clones in this sample may be carry-over from other donors' samples. CDR3 in DNA: TGTGCCAGCTCACCAGAAGACGTAACGAACACTGAAGCTTTCTTT. It codes for CASSPEDVTNTEAFF.